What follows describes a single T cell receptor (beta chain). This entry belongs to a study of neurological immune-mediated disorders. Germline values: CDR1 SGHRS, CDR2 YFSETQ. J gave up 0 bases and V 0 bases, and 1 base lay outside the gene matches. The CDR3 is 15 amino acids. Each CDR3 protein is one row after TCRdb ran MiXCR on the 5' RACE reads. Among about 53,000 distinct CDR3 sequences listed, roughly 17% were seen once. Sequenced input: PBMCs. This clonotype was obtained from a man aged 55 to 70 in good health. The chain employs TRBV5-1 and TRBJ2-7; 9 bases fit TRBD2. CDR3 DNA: TGCGCCAGCAGCTTGGGTAGCGGGAGCTCCTACGAGCAGTACTTC. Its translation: CASSLGSGSSYEQYF.